The 13 T cell receptor beta chains below were found in one sample sequenced in a study of T cell repertoires in cytomegalovirus infection. TCRdb re-derived calls from the reads in MiXCR, one entry per CDR3 protein. The sample lists 200,000 to 300,000 distinct CDR3 sequences; approximately 9.1% were seen once. The source material was PBMCs. These receptor sequences come from a human donor in good health (CMV status not recorded). Some clones in this sample may be carry-over from other donors' samples.

Many counts were recorded for this clonotype. The chain recombines TRBV7-2 with TRBJ1-4, with unresolved D. The V and J ends lost 1 base and 5 bases respectively, with 11 bases between them. CDR3 length: 15 amino acids. Germline-derived CDR1 and CDR2 are SGHTA and FQGNSA. In nucleotides, the CDR3 is TGTGCCAGCAGCTTAGTTGGGTTAACGAATGAAAAACTGTTTTTT. Translated: CASSLVGLTNEKLFF.

This clonotype showed up many times. The CDR3 sequence is CASSLLGVGNEQFF. The CDR3 DNA reads TGTGCCAGTAGTCTGCTTGGGGTGGGGAATGAGCAGTTCTTC. The rearrangement joins TRBV19 to TRBJ2-1; no clear D. V dropped 5 bases and J dropped 7 bases, with 15 bases sitting between them. The CDR3 consists of 14 residues. CDR1 and CDR2 (germline): LNHDA, SQIVND (reference sequence). Supplemented by reference TRBV19 and TRBJ2-1, the full variable domain reads DGGITQSPKYLFRKEGQNVTLSCEQNLNHDAMYWYRQDPGQGLRLIYYSQIVNDFQKGDIAEGYSVSREKKESFPLTVTSAQKNPTAFYLCASSLLGVGNEQFFGPGTRLTVL.

This clonotype came up many times. This chain uses TRBV7-2 with TRBJ1-2, with 7 positions matching TRBD1. After removal of 5 bases from V and 3 bases from J, the junction contained 6 bases not matched to a gene. This CDR3 is 14 amino acids long. The germline CDR1 and CDR2 sequences are SGHTA and FQGNSA. CDR3 nucleotides: TGTGCCAGCAGCATGAGGACAGGCGACTATGGCTACACCTTC. It is translated as CASSMRTGDYGYTF.

This clonotype was detected only a few times. This chain connects TRBV12-3 or TRBV12-4 to TRBJ1-6; D gene ambiguous. The CDR3 covers 16 residues. V was pared by 1 base and J by 10 bases, with 17 bases between. The CDR3: CASSLDQEPHGSPLHF. For the CDR3, the DNA is TGTGCCAGCAGTTTAGACCAGGAACCCCATGGGTCACCCCTCCACTTT.

This clonotype was observed many times. The rearrangement uses TRBV12-3 or TRBV12-4 and TRBJ2-3, with 9 bases identical to TRBD1. V was pared by 4 bases and J by 4 bases, with 6 bases of the junction left unmatched. The CDR3 covers 15 residues. The CDR3 nucleotides read TGTGCCAGCAGTTCCGGGACAGGGATATCAGATACGCAGTATTTT. The encoded protein is CASSSGTGISDTQYF.

J is TRBJ2-7 and V is TRBV11-3; the match to TRBD1 covers 7 bases. This CDR3 region has 19 residues. Germline V gene data show CDR1 as SGHNT and CDR2 as YENEEA. The J segment lost 3 bases and the V segment lost 0 bases, leaving 17 bases of the junction unmatched. CDR3 in amino acids: CASSLDRGRQGLYYYEQYF. Written as DNA, the CDR3 is TGTGCCAGCAGCTTAGATAGGGGCCGACAGGGTCTTTACTACTACGAGCAGTACTTC. The full variable domain, in which reference TRBV11-3 and TRBJ2-7 provide the parts outside the CDR3, is EAGVVQSPRYKIIEKKQPVAFWCNPISGHNTLYWYLQNLGQGPELLIRYENEEAVDDSQLPKDRFSAERLKGVDSTLKIQPAELGDSAVYLCASSLDRGRQGLYYYEQYFGPGTRLTVT.

This clonotype was observed many times. The chain uses TRBV7-2 and TRBJ2-3, with D perhaps TRBD2 (5 bases). Germline V gene sequence: CDR1 SGHTA, CDR2 FQGNSA. The CDR3 has 15 amino acids. Trimming took 1 base from V and 2 from J, leaving 10 bases between them. The CDR3 spells CASSLGYGDTDTQYF. Written as DNA, the CDR3 is TGTGCCAGCAGCTTAGGTTACGGGGACACAGATACGCAGTATTTT. The full variable domain, in which reference TRBV7-2 and TRBJ2-3 provide the parts outside the CDR3, is GAGVSQSPSNKVTEKGKDVELRCDPISGHTALYWYRQSLGQGLEFLIYFQGNSAPDKSGLPSDRFSAERTGGSVSTLTIQRTQQEDSAVYLCASSLGYGDTDTQYFGPGTRLTVL.

This clonotype was recorded at least ten times. V and J are TRBV7-9 and TRBJ1-6; D might be TRBD1 (6 bases). CDR1 SEHNR and CDR2 FQNEAQ come from the germline V gene (reference sequence). Trimming removed 4 bases at V and 8 bases at J, with 21 bases between. This CDR3 contains 17 residues. The CDR3 nucleotides read TGTGCCAGCAGCTCCGAGGGTTTCGGATCAGGGGATTCACCCCTCCACTTT. It encodes CASSSEGFGSGDSPLHF. Full variable domain (missing parts from reference TRBV7-9 and TRBJ1-6): DTGVSQNPRHKITKRGQNVTFRCDPISEHNRLYWYRQTLGQGPEFLTYFQNEAQLEKSRLLSDRFSAERPKGSFSTLEIQRTEQGDSAMYLCASSSEGFGSGDSPLHFGNGTRLTVT.

Many counts were recorded for this clonotype. The rearrangement uses TRBV7-6 and TRBJ2-7, with D unresolved. The germline gives CDR1 SGHVS, CDR2 FNYEAQ. This CDR3 is 14 amino acids long. Trimming stripped 0 bases from V and 6 bases from J, with 12 bases between. The CDR3 sequence: CASSLAPGFVEQYF. CDR3 coding DNA: TGTGCCAGCAGCTTAGCCCCCGGATTTGTCGAGCAGTACTTC.

Ten or more counts support this clonotype. The chain recombines TRBV6-2 or TRBV6-3 with TRBJ2-1; 8 nucleotides align to TRBD1. J was trimmed by 4 bases and V by 3 bases; bases with no gene match: 11. This CDR3 is 17 amino acids long. Germline CDR1 MNHEY, CDR2 SVGEGT. CDR3 amino acids: CASSYGKTGVKYNEQFF. CDR3 nucleotides: TGTGCCAGCAGTTATGGGAAGACAGGGGTTAAGTACAATGAGCAGTTCTTC.

At least ten counts were recorded for this clonotype. The chain is built from TRBV28 and TRBJ1-5; TRBD1 matches at 11 bases. From germline, CDR1 is MDHEN and CDR2 SYDVKM. J lost 1 base, V lost 6 bases, and 11 bases had no gene match. The CDR3 covers 18 residues. CDR3 loop: CASRVWGQGEISNQPQHF. CDR3 sequence (DNA): TGTGCCAGCAGAGTTTGGGGACAGGGGGAAATCAGCAATCAGCCCCAGCATTTT.

This clonotype was seen repeatedly, ten times or more. The V and J genes are TRBV28 and TRBJ1-2; D uncertain. V gave up 6 bases and J gave up 3 bases, with 17 bases separating them. The CDR3 is made up of 15 amino acids. CDR1 and CDR2 from the germline V gene are MDHEN and SYDVKM. The CDR3 DNA is TGTGCCAGCAGCCTGAACGGTCGATCCTACTATGGCTACACCTTC. Translation: CASSLNGRSYYGYTF.

This clonotype came up many times. The chain is built from TRBV7-2 and TRBJ1-5; 7 bases fit TRBD1. The germline gives CDR1 SGHTA, CDR2 FQGNSA. CDR3 length: 16 residues. Losses at the gene ends were 5 bases for V and 4 bases for J; bases not matched to a gene: 11. As DNA, the CDR3 is TGTGCCAGCAGCCAGCGACAGGGATTTGGGAATCAGCCCCAGCATTTT. Its translation is CASSQRQGFGNQPQHF. The full variable domain, with the rest looked up from reference TRBV7-2 and TRBJ1-5, is GAGVSQSPSNKVTEKGKDVELRCDPISGHTALYWYRQSLGQGLEFLIYFQGNSAPDKSGLPSDRFSAERTGGSVSTLTIQRTQQEDSAVYLCASSQRQGFGNQPQHFGDGTRLSIL.